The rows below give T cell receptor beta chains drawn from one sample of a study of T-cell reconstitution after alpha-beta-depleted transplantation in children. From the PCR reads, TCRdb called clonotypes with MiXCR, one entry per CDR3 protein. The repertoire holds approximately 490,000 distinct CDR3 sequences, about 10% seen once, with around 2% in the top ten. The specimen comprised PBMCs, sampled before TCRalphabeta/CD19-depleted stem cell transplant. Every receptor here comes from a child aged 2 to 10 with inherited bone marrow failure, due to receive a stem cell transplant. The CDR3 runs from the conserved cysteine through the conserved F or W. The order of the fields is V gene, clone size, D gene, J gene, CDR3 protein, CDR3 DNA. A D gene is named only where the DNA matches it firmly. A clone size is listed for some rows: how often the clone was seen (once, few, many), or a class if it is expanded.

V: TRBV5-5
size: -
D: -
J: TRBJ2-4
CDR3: CASKMVEGAKNIQYF
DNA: TGTGCCAGCAAGATGGTGGAGGGGGCCAAAAACATTCAGTACTTC

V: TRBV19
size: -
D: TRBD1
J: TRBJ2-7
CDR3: CASRETGIHEQYF
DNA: TGTGCCAGCCGTGAGACAGGGATTCACGAGCAGTACTTC

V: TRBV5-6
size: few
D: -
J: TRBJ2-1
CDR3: CASSFWGGVNEQFF
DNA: TGTGCCAGCAGCTTTTGGGGCGGGGTCAATGAGCAGTTCTTC

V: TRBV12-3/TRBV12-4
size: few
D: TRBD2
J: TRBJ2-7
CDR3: CASKMAGGPVYEQYF
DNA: TGTGCCAGCAAAATGGCGGGAGGGCCGGTCTACGAGCAGTACTTC

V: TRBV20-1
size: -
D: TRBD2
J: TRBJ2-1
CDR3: CSITMETSGRNEQFF
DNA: TGCAGTATAACCATGGAGACTAGCGGGAGAAATGAGCAGTTCTTC

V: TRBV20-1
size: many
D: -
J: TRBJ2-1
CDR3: CSARGDSYNEQFF
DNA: TGCAGTGCTAGAGGTGACTCCTACAATGAGCAGTTCTTC

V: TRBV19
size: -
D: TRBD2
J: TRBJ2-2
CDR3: CASRLAANTGELFF
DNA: TGTGCCAGTAGACTAGCGGCCAACACCGGGGAGCTGTTTTTT

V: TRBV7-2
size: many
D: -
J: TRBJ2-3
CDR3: CASSEKGGTGQYF
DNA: TGTGCCAGCAGCGAAAAGGGGGGTACCGGGCAGTATTTT

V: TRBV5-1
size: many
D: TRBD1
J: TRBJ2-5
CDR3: CASRKPGGAETQYF
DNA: TGCGCCAGCAGGAAACCAGGGGGCGCGGAGACCCAGTACTTC

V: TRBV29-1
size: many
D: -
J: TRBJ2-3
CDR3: CSVEGYTDTQYF
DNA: TGCAGCGTTGAGGGCTACACAGATACGCAGTATTTT

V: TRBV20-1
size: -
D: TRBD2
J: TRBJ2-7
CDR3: CSFWGTSGRAHDEQYF
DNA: TGCAGCTTCTGGGGGACTAGCGGGAGGGCCCACGACGAGCAGTACTTC

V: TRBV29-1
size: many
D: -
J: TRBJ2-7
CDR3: CSPPVSYEQYF
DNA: TGCAGCCCCCCCGTCTCCTACGAGCAGTACTTC

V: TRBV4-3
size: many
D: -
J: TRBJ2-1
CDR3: CASSQEEGYSYNEQFF
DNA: TGCGCCAGCAGCCAAGAAGAAGGCTACTCCTACAATGAGCAGTTCTTC

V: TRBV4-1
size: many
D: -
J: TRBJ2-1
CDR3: CASSQKKGAGLAYNEQFF
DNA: TGCGCCAGCAGCCAAAAAAAAGGAGCGGGCTTGGCCTACAATGAGCAGTTCTTC

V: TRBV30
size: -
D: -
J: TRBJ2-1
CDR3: CAWSGGNNEQFF
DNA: TGTGCCTGGAGTGGGGGAAACAATGAGCAGTTCTTC

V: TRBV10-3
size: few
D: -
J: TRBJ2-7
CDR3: CATRFSGTSSYEQYF
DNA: TGTGCCACCCGCTTTAGTGGGACCAGCTCCTACGAGCAGTACTTC

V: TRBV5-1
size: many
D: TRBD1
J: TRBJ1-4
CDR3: CASSGQGATNEKLFF
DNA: TGCGCCAGCAGCGGACAGGGGGCTACTAATGAAAAACTGTTTTTT

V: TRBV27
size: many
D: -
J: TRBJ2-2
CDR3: CASSFLPNTGELFF
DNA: TGTGCCAGCAGTTTCTTGCCGAACACCGGGGAGCTGTTTTTT

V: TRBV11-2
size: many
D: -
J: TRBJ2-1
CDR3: CASSPGDNGYNEQFF
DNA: TGTGCCAGCAGCCCCGGGGATAATGGCTACAATGAGCAGTTCTTC

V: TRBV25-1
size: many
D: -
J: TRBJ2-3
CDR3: CASSAPGARDTQYF
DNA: TGTGCCAGCAGTGCCCCGGGAGCGCGCGATACGCAGTATTTT

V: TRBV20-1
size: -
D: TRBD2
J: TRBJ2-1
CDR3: CSATSGLAGDFNEQFF
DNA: TGCAGTGCTACGTCGGGACTAGCGGGAGATTTTAATGAGCAGTTCTTC

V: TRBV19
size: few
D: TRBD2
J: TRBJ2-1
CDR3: CASSILGTSGNNEQFF
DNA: TGTGCCAGTAGTATATTGGGGACTAGCGGGAACAATGAGCAGTTCTTC

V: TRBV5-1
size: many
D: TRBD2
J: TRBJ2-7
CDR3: CASSLGTSGTDEQYF
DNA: TGCGCCAGCAGCTTGGGGACTAGCGGGACCGACGAGCAGTACTTC

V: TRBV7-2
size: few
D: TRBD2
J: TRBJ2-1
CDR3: CASSLDSGGDYNEQFF
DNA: TGTGCCAGCAGCTTAGATAGCGGGGGAGACTACAATGAGCAGTTCTTC

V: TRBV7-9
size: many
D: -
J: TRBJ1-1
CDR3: CASSLAGVGTEAFF
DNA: TGTGCCAGCAGCTTAGCAGGGGTCGGGACTGAAGCTTTCTTT

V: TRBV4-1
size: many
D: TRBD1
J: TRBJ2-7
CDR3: CASSQVGRGTGRGEQYF
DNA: TGCGCCAGCAGCCAAGTCGGTCGAGGGACAGGGAGGGGCGAGCAGTACTTC

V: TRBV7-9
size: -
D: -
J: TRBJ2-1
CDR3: CASSRPSNSGSEQFF
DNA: TGTGCCAGCAGCCGCCCCTCTAATAGCGGCAGTGAGCAGTTCTTC

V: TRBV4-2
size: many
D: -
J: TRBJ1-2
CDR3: CASSQDSLGVNGYTF
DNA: TGTGCCAGCAGCCAAGATAGTCTGGGGGTTAATGGCTACACCTTC

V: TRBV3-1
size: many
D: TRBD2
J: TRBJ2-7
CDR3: CASSPPTSGSYEQYF
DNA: TGTGCCAGCAGCCCCCCGACTAGCGGCTCCTACGAGCAGTACTTC

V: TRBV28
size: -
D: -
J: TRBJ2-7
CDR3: CASRKGIPLSYEQYF
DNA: TGTGCCAGCAGGAAGGGGATCCCCCTCTCCTACGAGCAGTACTTC

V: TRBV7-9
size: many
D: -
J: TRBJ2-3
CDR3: CASRSLGGSTDTQYF
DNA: TGTGCCAGCAGATCGTTGGGCGGAAGCACAGATACGCAGTATTTT

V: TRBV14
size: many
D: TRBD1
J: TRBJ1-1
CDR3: CASSQWDRMNTEAFF
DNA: TGTGCCAGCAGCCAATGGGACAGGATGAACACTGAAGCTTTCTTT

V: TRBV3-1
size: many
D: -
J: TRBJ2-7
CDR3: CASSQALYEQYF
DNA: TGTGCCAGCAGCCAAGCTTTATACGAGCAGTACTTC

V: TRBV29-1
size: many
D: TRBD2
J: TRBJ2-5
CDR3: CSVESWRGAIETQYF
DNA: TGCAGCGTTGAAAGTTGGCGGGGGGCGATCGAGACCCAGTACTTC

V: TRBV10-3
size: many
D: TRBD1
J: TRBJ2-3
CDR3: CATLGQGGTDTQYF
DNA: TGTGCCACCTTGGGACAGGGCGGCACAGATACGCAGTATTTT

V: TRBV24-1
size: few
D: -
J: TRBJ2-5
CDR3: CATSDHQETQYF
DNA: TGTGCCACCAGTGACCACCAAGAGACCCAGTACTTC

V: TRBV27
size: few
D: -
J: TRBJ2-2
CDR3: CASSPIRQANTGELFF
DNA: TGTGCCAGCAGTCCCATAAGACAGGCGAACACCGGGGAGCTGTTTTTT

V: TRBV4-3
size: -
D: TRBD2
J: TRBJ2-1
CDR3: CASSQNAPREGRYNEQFF
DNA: TGCGCCAGCAGCCAAAACGCCCCGCGGGAGGGCCGATACAATGAGCAGTTCTTC

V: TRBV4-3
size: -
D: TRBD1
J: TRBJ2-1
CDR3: CASLETGGIIVYNEQFF
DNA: TGCGCCAGCTTAGAAACAGGGGGCATAATAGTGTACAATGAGCAGTTCTTC

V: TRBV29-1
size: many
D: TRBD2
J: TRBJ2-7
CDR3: CSAWREGYEQYF
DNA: TGCAGCGCATGGCGGGAGGGCTACGAGCAGTACTTC

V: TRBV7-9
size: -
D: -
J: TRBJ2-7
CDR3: CASSLANKKFEQYF
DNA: TGTGCCAGCAGCTTAGCTAACAAGAAATTCGAGCAGTACTTC

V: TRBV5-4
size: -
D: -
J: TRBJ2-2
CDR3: CASSEGQRRVSGELFF
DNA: TGTGCCAGCAGCGAGGGGCAGCGGAGGGTCTCCGGGGAGCTGTTTTTT

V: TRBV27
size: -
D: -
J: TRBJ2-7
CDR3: CASSLHPAPIGYEQYF
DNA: TGTGCCAGCAGTTTACATCCAGCGCCGATCGGCTACGAGCAGTACTTC

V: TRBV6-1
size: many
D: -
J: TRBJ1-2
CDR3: CASSTHSSGVGYTF
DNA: TGTGCCAGCAGTACCCATTCCTCAGGGGTCGGCTACACCTTC

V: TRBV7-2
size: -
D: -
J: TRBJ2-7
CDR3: CASSLDNGNHYEQYF
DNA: TGTGCCAGCAGCTTAGATAACGGGAACCACTACGAGCAGTACTTC

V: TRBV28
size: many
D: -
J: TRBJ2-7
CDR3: CASSPRGRTLQQYF
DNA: TGTGCCAGCAGTCCAAGGGGACGGACCCTTCAGCAGTACTTC

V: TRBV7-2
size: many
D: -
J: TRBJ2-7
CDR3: CASSLRDGTYEQYF
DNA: TGTGCCAGCAGCCTCCGGGACGGGACCTACGAGCAGTACTTC

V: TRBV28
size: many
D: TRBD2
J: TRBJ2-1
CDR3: CASSGLAGGPVGNEQFF
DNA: TGTGCCAGCAGTGGACTAGCGGGAGGGCCGGTTGGGAATGAGCAGTTCTTC

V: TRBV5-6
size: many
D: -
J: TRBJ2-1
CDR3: CASSLVDRVYNEQFF
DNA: TGTGCCAGCAGCCTGGTCGATAGGGTCTACAATGAGCAGTTCTTC

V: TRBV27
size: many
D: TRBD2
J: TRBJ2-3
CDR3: CASSVAGIGDTQYF
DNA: TGTGCCAGCAGCGTAGCGGGAATAGGGGATACGCAGTATTTT

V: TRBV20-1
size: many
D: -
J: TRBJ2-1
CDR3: CSARVPAEQFF
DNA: TGCAGTGCTAGAGTCCCAGCAGAGCAGTTCTTC

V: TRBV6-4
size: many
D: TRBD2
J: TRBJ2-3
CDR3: CASSDSIAGGWNTQYF
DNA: TGTGCCAGCAGTGACTCGATAGCGGGAGGTTGGAATACGCAGTATTTT

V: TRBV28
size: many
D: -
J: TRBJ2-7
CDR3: CASSLFLEDSYEQYF
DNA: TGTGCCAGCAGTTTATTTCTGGAGGACTCCTACGAGCAGTACTTC

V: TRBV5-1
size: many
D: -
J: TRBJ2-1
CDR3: CASSLGTGANNEQFF
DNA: TGCGCCAGCAGCTTGGGGACGGGAGCGAACAATGAGCAGTTCTTC

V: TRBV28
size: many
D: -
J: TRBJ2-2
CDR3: CASSLYRLTGELFF
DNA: TGTGCCAGCAGTTTATACCGGTTAACCGGGGAGCTGTTTTTT

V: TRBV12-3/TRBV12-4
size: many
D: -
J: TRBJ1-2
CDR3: CASTPTRIPNYGYTF
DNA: TGTGCCAGCACTCCAACAAGGATCCCTAACTATGGCTACACCTTC

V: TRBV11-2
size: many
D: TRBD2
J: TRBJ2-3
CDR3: CASSLGQRDCGDTQYF
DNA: TGTGCCAGCAGCTTAGGACAGCGGGACTGTGGAGATACGCAGTATTTT

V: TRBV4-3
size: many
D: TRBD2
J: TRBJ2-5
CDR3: CASSQDGAGGPAAQYF
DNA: TGCGCCAGCAGCCAAGATGGCGCGGGAGGGCCCGCGGCCCAGTACTTC

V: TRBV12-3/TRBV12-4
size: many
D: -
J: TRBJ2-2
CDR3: CASSLKGHTGELFF
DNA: TGTGCCAGCAGTTTAAAGGGACACACCGGGGAGCTGTTTTTT

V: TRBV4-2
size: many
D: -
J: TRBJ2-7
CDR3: CASSQERISSVSSYEQYF
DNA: TGTGCCAGCAGCCAAGAAAGGATCTCTAGCGTGAGCTCCTACGAGCAGTACTTC